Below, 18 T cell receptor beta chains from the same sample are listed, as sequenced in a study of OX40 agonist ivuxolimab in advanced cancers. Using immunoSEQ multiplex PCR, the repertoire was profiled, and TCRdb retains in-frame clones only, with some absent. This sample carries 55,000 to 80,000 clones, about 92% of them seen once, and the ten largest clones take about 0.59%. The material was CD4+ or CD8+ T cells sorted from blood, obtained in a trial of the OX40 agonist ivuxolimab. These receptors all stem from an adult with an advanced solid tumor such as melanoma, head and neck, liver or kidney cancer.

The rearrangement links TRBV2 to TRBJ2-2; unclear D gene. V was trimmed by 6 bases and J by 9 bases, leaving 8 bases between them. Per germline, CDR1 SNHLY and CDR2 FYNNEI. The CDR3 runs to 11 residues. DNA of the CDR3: TGTGCCAGCAGGAAGATCAGGGAGCTGTTTTTT. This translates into CASRKIRELFF.

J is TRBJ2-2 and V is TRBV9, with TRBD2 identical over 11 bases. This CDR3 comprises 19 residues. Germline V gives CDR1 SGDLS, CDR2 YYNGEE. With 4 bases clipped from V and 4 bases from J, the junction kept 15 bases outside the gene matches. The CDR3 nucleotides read TGTGCCAGCAGCCCGCGACTCATAGCGGGAGGGTTCGGCACCGGGGAGCTGTTTTTT. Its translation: CASSPRLIAGGFGTGELFF.

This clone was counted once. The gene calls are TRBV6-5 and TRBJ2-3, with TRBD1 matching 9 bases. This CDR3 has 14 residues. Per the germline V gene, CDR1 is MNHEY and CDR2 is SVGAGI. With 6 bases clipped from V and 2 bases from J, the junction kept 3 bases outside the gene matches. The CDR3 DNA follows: TGTGCCAGCAGCGTACAGGGGGCCACAGATACGCAGTATTTT. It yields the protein CASSVQGATDTQYF.

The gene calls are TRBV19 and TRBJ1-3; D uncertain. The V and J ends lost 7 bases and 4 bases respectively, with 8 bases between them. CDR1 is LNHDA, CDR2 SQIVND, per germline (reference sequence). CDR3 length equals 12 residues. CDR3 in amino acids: CASIGGGNTIYF. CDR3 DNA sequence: TGTGCCAGTATTGGAGGCGGAAACACCATATATTTT. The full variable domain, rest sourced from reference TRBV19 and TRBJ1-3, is DGGITQSPKYLFRKEGQNVTLSCEQNLNHDAMYWYRQDPGQGLRLIYYSQIVNDFQKGDIAEGYSVSREKKESFPLTVTSAQKNPTAFYLCASIGGGNTIYFGEGSWLTVV.

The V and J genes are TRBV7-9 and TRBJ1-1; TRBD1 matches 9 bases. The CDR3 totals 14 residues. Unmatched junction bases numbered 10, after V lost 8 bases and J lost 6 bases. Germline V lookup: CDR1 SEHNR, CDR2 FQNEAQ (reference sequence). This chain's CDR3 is CASGAGTGIAEAFF. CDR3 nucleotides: TGTGCCAGCGGAGCCGGGACAGGGATCGCTGAAGCTTTCTTT.

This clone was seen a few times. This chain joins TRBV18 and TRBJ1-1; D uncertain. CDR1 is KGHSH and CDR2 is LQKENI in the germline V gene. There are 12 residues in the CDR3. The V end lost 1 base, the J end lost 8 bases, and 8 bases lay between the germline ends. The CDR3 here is CASSPLGVEAFF. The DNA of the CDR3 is TGTGCCAGCTCACCACTTGGGGTGGAAGCTTTCTTT.

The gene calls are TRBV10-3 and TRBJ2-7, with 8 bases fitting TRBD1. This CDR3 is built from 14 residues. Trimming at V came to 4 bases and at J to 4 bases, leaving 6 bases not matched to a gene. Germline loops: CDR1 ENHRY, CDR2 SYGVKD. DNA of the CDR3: TGTGCCATCAGTGGGTCGCAGGGGGCATACGAGCAGTACTTC. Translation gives CAISGSQGAYEQYF.

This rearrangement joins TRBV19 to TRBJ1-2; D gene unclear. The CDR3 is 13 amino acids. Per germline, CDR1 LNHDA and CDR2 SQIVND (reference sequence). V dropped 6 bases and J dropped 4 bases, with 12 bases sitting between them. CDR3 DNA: TGTGCCAGTAGCACGGACGGGTCCTATGGCTACACCTTC. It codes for CASSTDGSYGYTF. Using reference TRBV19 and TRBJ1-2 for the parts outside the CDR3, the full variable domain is DGGITQSPKYLFRKEGQNVTLSCEQNLNHDAMYWYRQDPGQGLRLIYYSQIVNDFQKGDIAEGYSVSREKKESFPLTVTSAQKNPTAFYLCASSTDGSYGYTFGSGTRLTVV.

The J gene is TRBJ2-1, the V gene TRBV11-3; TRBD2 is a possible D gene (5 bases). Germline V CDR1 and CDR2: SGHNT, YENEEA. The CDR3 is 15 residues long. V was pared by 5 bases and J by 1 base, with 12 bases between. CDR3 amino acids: CASSQSPGSYNEQFF. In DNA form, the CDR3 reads TGTGCCAGCAGCCAATCGCCGGGATCCTACAATGAGCAGTTCTTC.

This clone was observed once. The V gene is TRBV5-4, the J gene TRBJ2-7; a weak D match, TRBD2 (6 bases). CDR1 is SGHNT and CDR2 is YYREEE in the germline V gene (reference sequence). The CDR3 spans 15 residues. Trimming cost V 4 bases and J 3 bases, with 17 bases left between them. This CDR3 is CASSPEVAADYEQYF. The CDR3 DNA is TGTGCCAGCAGCCCAGAGGTAGCGGCCGACTACGAGCAGTACTTC.

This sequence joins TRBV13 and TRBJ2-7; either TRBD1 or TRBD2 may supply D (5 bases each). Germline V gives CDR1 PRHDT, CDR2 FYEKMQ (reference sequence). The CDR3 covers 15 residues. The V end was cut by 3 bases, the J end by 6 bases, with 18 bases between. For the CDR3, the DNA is TGTGCCAGCAGCTTTATCCGGCAGGGACGTTTCGAGCAGTACTTC. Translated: CASSFIRQGRFEQYF.

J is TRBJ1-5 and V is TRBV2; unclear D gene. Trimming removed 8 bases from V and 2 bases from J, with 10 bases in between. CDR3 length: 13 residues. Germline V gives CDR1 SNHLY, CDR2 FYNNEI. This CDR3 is CASEGRRNQPQHF. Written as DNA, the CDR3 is TGTGCCAGCGAGGGCAGGCGCAATCAGCCCCAGCATTTT.

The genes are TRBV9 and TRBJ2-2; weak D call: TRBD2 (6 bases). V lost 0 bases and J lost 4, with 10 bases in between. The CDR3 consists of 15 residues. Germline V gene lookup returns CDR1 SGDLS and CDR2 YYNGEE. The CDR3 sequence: CASSVVLSGTGELFF. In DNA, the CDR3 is TGTGCCAGCAGCGTAGTTCTTAGCGGCACCGGGGAGCTGTTTTTT.

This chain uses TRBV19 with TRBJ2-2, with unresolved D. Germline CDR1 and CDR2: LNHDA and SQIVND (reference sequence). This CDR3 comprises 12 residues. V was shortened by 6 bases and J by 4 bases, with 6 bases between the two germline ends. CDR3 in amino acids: CASSSITGELFF. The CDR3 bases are TGTGCCAGTAGCAGCATCACCGGGGAGCTGTTTTTT.

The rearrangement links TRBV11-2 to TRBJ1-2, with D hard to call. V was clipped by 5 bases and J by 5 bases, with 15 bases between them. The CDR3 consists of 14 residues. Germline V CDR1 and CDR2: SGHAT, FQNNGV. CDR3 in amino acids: CASSPEPAPYGYTF. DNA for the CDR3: TGTGCCAGCAGCCCGGAGCCTGCCCCATATGGCTACACCTTC. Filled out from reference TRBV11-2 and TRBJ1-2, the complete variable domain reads EAGVAQSPRYKIIEKRQSVAFWCNPISGHATLYWYQQILGQGPKLLIQFQNNGVVDDSQLPKDRFSAERLKGVDSTLKIQPAKLEDSAVYLCASSPEPAPYGYTFGSGTRLTVV.

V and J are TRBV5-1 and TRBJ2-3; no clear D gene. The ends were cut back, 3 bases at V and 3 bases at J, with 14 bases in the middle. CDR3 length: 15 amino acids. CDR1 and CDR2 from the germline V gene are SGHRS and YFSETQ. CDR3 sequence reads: CASSSKPVSTDTQYF. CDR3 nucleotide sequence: TGCGCCAGCAGCTCCAAACCCGTGTCGACAGATACGCAGTATTTT.

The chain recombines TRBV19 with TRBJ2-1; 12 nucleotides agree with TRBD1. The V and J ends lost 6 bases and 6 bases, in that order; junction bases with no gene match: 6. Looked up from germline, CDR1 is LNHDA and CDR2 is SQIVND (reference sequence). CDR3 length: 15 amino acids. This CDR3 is CASRPRDRGPNEQFF. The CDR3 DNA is TGTGCCAGTAGGCCCCGGGACAGGGGGCCCAATGAGCAGTTCTTC.

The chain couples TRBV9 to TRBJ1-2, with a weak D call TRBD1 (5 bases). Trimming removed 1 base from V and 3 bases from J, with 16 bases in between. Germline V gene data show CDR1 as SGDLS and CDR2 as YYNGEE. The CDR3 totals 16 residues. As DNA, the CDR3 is TGTGCCAGCAGCGTACCCCCGAATGCAGGGCACTATGGCTACACCTTC. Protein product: CASSVPPNAGHYGYTF.